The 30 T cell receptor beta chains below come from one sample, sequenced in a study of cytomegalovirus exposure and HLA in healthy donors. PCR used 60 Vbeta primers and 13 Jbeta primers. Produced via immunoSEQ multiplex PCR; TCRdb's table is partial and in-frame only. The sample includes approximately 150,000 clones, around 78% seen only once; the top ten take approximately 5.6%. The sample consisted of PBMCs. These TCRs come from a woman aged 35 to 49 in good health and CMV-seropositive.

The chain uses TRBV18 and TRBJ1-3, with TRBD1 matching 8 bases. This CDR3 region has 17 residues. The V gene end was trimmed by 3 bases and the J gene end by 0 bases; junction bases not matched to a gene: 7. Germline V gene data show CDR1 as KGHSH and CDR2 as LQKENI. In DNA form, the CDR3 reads TGTGCCAGCTCACCGGACCCCACAGGGGGCTCTGGAAACACCATATATTTT. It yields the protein CASSPDPTGGSGNTIYF. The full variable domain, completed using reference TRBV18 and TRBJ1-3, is NAGVMQNPRHLVRRRGQEARLRCSPMKGHSHVYWYRQLPEEGLKFMVYLQKENIIDESGMPKERFSAEFPKEGPSILRIQQVVRGDSAAYFCASSPDPTGGSGNTIYFGEGSWLTVV.

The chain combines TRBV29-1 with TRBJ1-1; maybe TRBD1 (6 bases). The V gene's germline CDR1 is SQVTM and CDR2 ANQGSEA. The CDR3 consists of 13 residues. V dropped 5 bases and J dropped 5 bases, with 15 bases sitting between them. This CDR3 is CSVSSRGRTEAFF. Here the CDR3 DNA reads TGCAGCGTTTCCTCCAGGGGCCGTACTGAAGCTTTCTTT.

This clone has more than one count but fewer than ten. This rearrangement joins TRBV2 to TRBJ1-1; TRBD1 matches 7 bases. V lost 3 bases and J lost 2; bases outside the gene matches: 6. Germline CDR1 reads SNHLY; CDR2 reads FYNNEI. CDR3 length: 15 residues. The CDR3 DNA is TGTGCCAGCAGTGACTTCGGGACAGTAAACACTGAAGCTTTCTTT. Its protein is CASSDFGTVNTEAFF.

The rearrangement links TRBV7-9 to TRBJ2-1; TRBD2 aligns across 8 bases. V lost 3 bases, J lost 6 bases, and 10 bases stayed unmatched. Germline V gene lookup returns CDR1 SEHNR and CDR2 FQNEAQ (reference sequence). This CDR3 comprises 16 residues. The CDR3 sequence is CASSLRGLVSGNEQFF. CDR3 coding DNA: TGTGCCAGCAGCTTGAGGGGACTAGTGAGTGGCAATGAGCAGTTCTTC.

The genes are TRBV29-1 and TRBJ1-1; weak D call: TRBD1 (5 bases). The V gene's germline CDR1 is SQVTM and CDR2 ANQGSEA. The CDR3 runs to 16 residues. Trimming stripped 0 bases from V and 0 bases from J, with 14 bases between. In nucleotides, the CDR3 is TGCAGCGTTGAAGATTTTAGGGGAGGCTTGAACACTGAAGCTTTCTTT. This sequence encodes CSVEDFRGGLNTEAFF.

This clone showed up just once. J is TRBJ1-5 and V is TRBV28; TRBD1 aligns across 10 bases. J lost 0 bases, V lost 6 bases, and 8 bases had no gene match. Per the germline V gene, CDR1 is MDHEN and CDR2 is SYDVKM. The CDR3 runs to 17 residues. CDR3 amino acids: CASRDRDRGYSNQPQHF. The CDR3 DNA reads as TGTGCCAGCAGGGACCGGGACAGGGGTTATAGCAATCAGCCCCAGCATTTT.

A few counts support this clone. CDR3 protein: CASSIGGGPYEQYF. The CDR3 nucleotides are TGTGCCAGTAGTATAGGGGGCGGACCCTACGAGCAGTACTTC. The V gene is TRBV19, the J gene TRBJ2-7; a weak D match, TRBD1 (5 bases). V lost 1 base to trimming and J lost 2 bases, with 9 bases between them. The CDR3 totals 14 residues. Germline assignment: CDR1 LNHDA and CDR2 SQIVND (reference sequence).

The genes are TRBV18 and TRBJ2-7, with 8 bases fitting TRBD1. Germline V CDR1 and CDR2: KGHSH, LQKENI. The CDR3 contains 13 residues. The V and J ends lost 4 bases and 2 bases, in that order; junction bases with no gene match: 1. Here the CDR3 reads CASSQDRAYEQYF. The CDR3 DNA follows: TGTGCCAGCTCACAGGACAGGGCCTACGAGCAGTACTTC.

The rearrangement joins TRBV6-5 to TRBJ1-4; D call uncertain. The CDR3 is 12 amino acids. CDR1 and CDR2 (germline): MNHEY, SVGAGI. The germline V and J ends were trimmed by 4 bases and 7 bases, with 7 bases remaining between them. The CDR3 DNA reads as TGTGCCAGCAGTTTGAGAGGTGAAAAACTGTTTTTT. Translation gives CASSLRGEKLFF.

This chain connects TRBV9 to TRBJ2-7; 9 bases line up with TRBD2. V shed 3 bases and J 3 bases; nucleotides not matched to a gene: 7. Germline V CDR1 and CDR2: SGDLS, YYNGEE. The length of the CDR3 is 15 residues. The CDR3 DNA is TGTGCCAGCAGCGCGGGGGGGACTAGCTTCTACGAGCAGTACTTC. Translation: CASSAGGTSFYEQYF.

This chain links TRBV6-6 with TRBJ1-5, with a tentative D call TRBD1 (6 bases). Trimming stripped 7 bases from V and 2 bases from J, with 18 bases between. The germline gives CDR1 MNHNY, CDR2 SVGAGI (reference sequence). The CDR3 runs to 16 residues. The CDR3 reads CASISTPGVGNQPQHF. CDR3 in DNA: TGTGCCAGCATCTCGACTCCAGGGGTGGGCAATCAGCCCCAGCATTTT.

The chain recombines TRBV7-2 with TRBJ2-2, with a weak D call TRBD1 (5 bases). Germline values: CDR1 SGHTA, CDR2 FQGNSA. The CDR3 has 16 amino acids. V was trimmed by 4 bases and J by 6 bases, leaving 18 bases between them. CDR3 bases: TGTGCCAGCAGCTACCAAGCGACAGCCCGGGCCGGGGAGCTGTTTTTT. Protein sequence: CASSYQATARAGELFF.

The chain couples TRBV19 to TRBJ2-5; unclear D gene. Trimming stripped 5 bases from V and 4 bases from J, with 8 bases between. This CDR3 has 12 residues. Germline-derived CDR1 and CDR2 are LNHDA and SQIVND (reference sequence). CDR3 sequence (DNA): TGTGCCAGTAGTCTCTCGGGAGAGACCCAGTACTTC. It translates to CASSLSGETQYF.

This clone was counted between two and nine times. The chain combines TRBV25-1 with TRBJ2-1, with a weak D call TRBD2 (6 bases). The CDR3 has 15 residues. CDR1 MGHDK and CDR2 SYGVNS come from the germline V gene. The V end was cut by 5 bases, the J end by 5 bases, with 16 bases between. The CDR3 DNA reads TGTGCCAGCAGTTTGACTAGTTTAACACACAATGAGCAGTTCTTC. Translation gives CASSLTSLTHNEQFF. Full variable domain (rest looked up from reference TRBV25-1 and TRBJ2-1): EADIYQTPRYLVIGTGKKITLECSQTMGHDKMYWYQQDPGMELHLIHYSYGVNSTEKGDLSSESTVSRIRTEHFPLTLESARPSHTSQYLCASSLTSLTHNEQFFGPGTRLTVL.

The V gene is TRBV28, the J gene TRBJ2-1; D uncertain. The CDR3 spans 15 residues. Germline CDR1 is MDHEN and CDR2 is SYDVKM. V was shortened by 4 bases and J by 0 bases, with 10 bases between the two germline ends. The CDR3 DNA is TGTGCCAGCAGTTCCGAGGTTAGCTCCTACAATGAGCAGTTCTTC. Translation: CASSSEVSSYNEQFF.

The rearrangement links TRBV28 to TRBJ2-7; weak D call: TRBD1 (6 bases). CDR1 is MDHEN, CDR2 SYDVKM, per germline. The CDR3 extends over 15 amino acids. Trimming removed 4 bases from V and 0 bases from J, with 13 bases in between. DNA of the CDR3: TGTGCCAGCAGTTCCGGACAGAGATCCTCCTACGAGCAGTACTTC. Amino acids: CASSSGQRSSYEQYF.

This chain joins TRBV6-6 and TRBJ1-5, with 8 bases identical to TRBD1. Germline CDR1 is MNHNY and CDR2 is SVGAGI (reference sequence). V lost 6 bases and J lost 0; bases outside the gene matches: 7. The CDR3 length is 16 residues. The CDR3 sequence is CASRLTGVYSNQPQHF. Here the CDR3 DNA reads TGTGCCAGCAGGCTGACAGGGGTATATAGCAATCAGCCCCAGCATTTT.

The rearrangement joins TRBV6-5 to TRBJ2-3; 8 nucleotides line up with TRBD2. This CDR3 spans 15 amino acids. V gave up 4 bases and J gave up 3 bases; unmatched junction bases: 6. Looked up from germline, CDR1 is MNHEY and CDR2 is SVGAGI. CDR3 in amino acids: CASSSAGVTTDTQYF. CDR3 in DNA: TGTGCCAGCAGTTCAGCGGGAGTAACGACAGATACGCAGTATTTT.

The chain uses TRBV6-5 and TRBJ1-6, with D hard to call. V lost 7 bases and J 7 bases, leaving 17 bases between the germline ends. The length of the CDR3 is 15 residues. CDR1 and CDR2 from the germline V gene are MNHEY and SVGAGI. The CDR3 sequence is CASNRGRDWNSPLHF. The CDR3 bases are TGTGCCAGCAACCGAGGGCGTGACTGGAATTCACCCCTCCACTTT.

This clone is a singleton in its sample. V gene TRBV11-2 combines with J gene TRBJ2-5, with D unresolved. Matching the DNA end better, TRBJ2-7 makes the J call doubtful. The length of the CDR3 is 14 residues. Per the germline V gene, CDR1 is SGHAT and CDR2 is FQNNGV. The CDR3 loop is CASSPSLSSYEQYF. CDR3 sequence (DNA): TGTGCCAGCAGCCCCTCCCTAAGCTCCTACGAGCAGTACTTC.

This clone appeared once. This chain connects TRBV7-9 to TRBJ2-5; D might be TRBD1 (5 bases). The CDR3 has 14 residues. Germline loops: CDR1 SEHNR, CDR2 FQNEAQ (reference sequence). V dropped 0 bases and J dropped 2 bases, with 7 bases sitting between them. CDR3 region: CASSLAREQETQYF. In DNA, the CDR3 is TGTGCCAGCAGCTTAGCCAGGGAACAAGAGACCCAGTACTTC.

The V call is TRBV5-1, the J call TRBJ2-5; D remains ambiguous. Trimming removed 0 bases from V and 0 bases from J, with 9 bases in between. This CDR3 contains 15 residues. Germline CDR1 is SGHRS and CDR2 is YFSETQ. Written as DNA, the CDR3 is TGCGCCAGCAGCTTGGGTCTCGTGTACCAAGAGACCCAGTACTTC. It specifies CASSLGLVYQETQYF.

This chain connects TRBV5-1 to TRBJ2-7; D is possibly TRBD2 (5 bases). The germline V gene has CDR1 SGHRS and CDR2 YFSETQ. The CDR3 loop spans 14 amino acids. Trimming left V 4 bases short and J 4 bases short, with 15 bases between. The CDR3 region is CASSLGAATYEQYF. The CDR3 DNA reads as TGCGCCAGCAGCCTGGGAGCGGCTACATACGAGCAGTACTTC.

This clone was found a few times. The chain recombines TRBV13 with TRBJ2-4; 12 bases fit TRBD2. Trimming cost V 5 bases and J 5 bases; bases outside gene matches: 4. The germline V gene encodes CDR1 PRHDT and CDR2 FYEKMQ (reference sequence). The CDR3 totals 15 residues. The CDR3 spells CASSPSGRGENIQYF. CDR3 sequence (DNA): TGTGCCAGCAGCCCTAGCGGGAGGGGGGAAAACATTCAGTACTTC.

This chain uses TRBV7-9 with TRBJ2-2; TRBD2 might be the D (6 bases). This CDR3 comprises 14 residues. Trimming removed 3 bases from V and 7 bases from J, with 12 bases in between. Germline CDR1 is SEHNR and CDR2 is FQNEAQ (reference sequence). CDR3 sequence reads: CASSLAGGSGELFF. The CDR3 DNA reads TGTGCCAGCAGCTTGGCCGGGGGTAGCGGGGAGCTGTTTTTT.

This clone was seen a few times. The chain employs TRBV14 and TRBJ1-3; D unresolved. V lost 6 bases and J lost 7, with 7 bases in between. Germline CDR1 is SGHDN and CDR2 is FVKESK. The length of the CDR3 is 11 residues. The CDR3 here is CASRLGNTIYF. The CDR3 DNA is TGTGCCAGCAGACTGGGCAACACCATATATTTT. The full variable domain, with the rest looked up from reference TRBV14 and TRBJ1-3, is EAGVTQFPSHSVIEKGQTVTLRCDPISGHDNLYWYRRVMGKEIKFLLHFVKESKQDESGMPNNRFLAERTGGTYSTLKVQPAELEDSGVYFCASRLGNTIYFGEGSWLTVV.

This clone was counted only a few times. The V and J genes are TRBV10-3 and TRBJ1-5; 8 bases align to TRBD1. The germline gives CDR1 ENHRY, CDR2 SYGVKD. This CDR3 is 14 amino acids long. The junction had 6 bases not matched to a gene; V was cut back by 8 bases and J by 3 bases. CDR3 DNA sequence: TGTGCCATCGCCCAGGGGGCGGACAATCAGCCCCAGCATTTT. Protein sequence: CAIAQGADNQPQHF.

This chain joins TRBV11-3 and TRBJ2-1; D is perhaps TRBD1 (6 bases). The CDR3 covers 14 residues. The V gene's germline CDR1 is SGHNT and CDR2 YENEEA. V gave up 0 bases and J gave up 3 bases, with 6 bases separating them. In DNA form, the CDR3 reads TGTGCCAGCAGCTTAGAAGGGGGCTACAATGAGCAGTTCTTC. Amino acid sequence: CASSLEGGYNEQFF. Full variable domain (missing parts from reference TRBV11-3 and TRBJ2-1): EAGVVQSPRYKIIEKKQPVAFWCNPISGHNTLYWYLQNLGQGPELLIRYENEEAVDDSQLPKDRFSAERLKGVDSTLKIQPAELGDSAVYLCASSLEGGYNEQFFGPGTRLTVL.

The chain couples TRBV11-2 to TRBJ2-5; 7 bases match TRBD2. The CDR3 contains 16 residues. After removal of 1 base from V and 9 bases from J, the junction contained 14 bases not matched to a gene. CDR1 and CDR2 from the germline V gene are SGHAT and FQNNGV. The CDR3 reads CASSLVAPFAGGSQYF. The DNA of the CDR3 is TGTGCCAGCAGCTTAGTGGCTCCATTTGCCGGGGGGTCCCAGTACTTC.

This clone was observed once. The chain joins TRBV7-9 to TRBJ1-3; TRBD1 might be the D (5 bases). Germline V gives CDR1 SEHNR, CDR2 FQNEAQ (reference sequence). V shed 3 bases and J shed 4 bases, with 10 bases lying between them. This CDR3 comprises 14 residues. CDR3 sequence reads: CASSFDSVGNTIYF. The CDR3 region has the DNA TGTGCCAGCAGCTTCGACAGTGTAGGAAACACCATATATTTT.